A single sample is the source of the 16 T cell receptor beta chains below, sequenced in a study of graft-versus-host responses after intestinal transplantation. Sequencing was performed with immunoSEQ multiplex PCR; in TCRdb, only in-frame clones are kept and a portion is missing. The sample contains approximately 70,000 clones, just under 95% of which appear only once. This sample comprised bone marrow, obtained 700 to 850 days after intestinal transplantation. The source is a human patient who received an intestinal transplant, so some T cells may come from the graft donor.

Here the CDR3 reads CASRTDKGARGAFF. In nucleotides, the CDR3 is TGTGCCAGCAGAACCGACAAGGGCGCGCGGGGGGCTTTCTTT. This chain connects TRBV6-6 to TRBJ1-1; D perhaps matches TRBD1 (5 bases). Trimming took off 6 bases at V and 11 bases at J, with 22 bases between the two ends. The germline V gene has CDR1 MNHNY and CDR2 SVGAGI (reference sequence). The CDR3 runs 14 residues.

On this clone itself: Germline is not matched at one junction end, which may reflect a read error. V gene TRBV18 combines with J gene TRBJ2-5; TRBD1 aligns across 7 bases. This CDR3 spans 16 amino acids. Germline loops: CDR1 KGHSH, CDR2 LQKENI. CDR3: CASSPPTGAYQETQYF. CDR3 sequence (DNA): TGTGCCAGCTCCCCACCAACAGGGGCTTACCAAGAGACCCAGTACTTC.

This chain joins TRBV6-1 and TRBJ2-5; D gene ambiguous. Trimming removed 2 bases from V and 0 bases from J, with 10 bases in between. CDR3 length: 15 residues. From germline, CDR1 is MNHNS and CDR2 SASEGT. The CDR3 protein is CASSEWQDYQETQYF. Here the CDR3 DNA reads TGTGCCAGCAGTGAATGGCAGGATTACCAAGAGACCCAGTACTTC.

The chain carries TRBV7-9 and TRBJ2-1; the D gene is possibly TRBD2 (6 bases). This CDR3 spans 18 amino acids. V lost 5 bases and J 5 bases, leaving 25 bases between the germline ends. CDR1 SEHNR and CDR2 FQNEAQ come from the germline V gene (reference sequence). CDR3 nucleotide sequence: TGTGCCAGCAGCCCCCGTGACTATGCGGGGCAAGGGAACAATGAGCAGTTCTTC. Translated: CASSPRDYAGQGNNEQFF.

This sequence joins TRBV5-1 and TRBJ2-5; D could derive from TRBD1 or TRBD2 (6 bases each). Germline CDR1 SGHRS, CDR2 YFSETQ. The CDR3 runs 16 residues. V was shortened by 4 bases and J by 3 bases, with 19 bases between the two germline ends. The chain's CDR3 is CASSILTYREEETQYF. DNA for the CDR3: TGCGCCAGCAGCATCCTCACCTACAGGGAGGAAGAGACCCAGTACTTC.

The chain has TRBV7-9 and TRBJ2-5, with D possibly matching TRBD1 (6 bases). This CDR3 has 15 residues. With 1 base removed from V and 4 bases from J, the gap between germline ends came to 13 bases. Germline values: CDR1 SEHNR, CDR2 FQNEAQ (reference sequence). CDR3: CASSLGMDSVETQYF. CDR3 in DNA: TGTGCCAGCAGCTTAGGGATGGACAGCGTAGAGACCCAGTACTTC.

The chain joins TRBV28 to TRBJ2-2; D might be TRBD2 (7 bases). Trimming pared 8 bases from V and 0 bases from J, leaving 19 bases between. The CDR3 length is 17 residues. The germline gives CDR1 MDHEN, CDR2 SYDVKM. The DNA for the CDR3 is TGTGCCAGCCTCACTACGGGGGGCAACGCGAACACCGGGGAGCTGTTTTTT. This translates into CASLTTGGNANTGELFF.

V and J are TRBV7-9 and TRBJ1-1; 7 positions match TRBD1. The CDR3 sequence is 13 residues long. The germline V gene has CDR1 SEHNR and CDR2 FQNEAQ (reference sequence). The V gene end was trimmed by 7 bases and the J gene end by 4 bases; junction bases not matched to a gene: 6. The CDR3 DNA follows: TGTGCCAGCATCAACAGGGGCGGCACTGAAGCTTTCTTT. Its protein product is CASINRGGTEAFF.

This clone was counted a few times. V usage is TRBV7-3 and J usage is TRBJ1-5; D ambiguous. In germline, CDR1 is SGHTA, CDR2 FQGTGA. CDR3 size: 13 residues. Trimming removed 3 bases from V and 4 bases from J, with 7 bases in between. The CDR3 loop reads CASSLYENQPQHF. Written as DNA, the CDR3 is TGTGCCAGCAGCTTGTACGAGAATCAGCCCCAGCATTTT.

The rearrangement joins TRBV5-1 to TRBJ2-5; 9 bases align to TRBD1. The CDR3 is 16 residues long. Germline V gives CDR1 SGHRS, CDR2 YFSETQ. V lost 4 bases to trimming and J lost 5 bases; unmatched junction nucleotides: 12. The CDR3 nucleotides are TGCGCCAGCAGCGCCGGGACAGGGAATACGGAGGAGACCCAGTACTTC. Translating gives CASSAGTGNTEETQYF. Variable domain in full (rest from reference TRBV5-1 and TRBJ2-5): KAGVTQTPRYLIKTRGQQVTLSCSPISGHRSVSWYQQTPGQGLQFLFEYFSETQRNKGNFPGRFSGRQFSNSRSEMNVSTLELGDSALYLCASSAGTGNTEETQYFGPGTRLLVL.

The chain recombines TRBV5-4 with TRBJ1-2; no clear D gene. In germline, CDR1 is SGHNT, CDR2 YYREEE (reference sequence). The V end was cut by 4 bases, the J end by 0 bases, with 10 bases between. This CDR3 has 14 amino acids. CDR3 DNA sequence: TGTGCCAGCAGCCCCGACGGGACTAACTATGGCTACACCTTC. Amino acids: CASSPDGTNYGYTF.

The chain recombines TRBV13 with TRBJ2-7, with TRBD2 matching 10 bases. The junction had 12 bases not matched to a gene; V was cut back by 5 bases and J by 5 bases. The CDR3 loop spans 16 amino acids. Per the germline V gene, CDR1 is PRHDT and CDR2 is FYEKMQ (reference sequence). Here the CDR3 reads CASSPAAAGGPNEQYF. CDR3 nucleotide sequence: TGTGCCAGCAGCCCCGCCGCAGCGGGGGGGCCTAACGAGCAGTACTTC.

The rearrangement uses TRBV5-4 and TRBJ1-2, with D perhaps matching TRBD1 (5 bases). Germline assignment: CDR1 SGHNT and CDR2 YYREEE (reference sequence). The CDR3 runs to 14 residues. Trimming took off 2 bases at V and 8 bases at J, with 16 bases between the two ends. The CDR3 reads CASSLLAGAGGYTF. The CDR3 DNA reads as TGTGCCAGCAGCTTATTAGCCGGGGCAGGCGGCTACACCTTC.

This chain connects TRBV7-2 to TRBJ2-1; D may be TRBD2 (5 bases). CDR1 and CDR2 from the germline V gene are SGHTA and FQGNSA. Trimming pared 5 bases from V and 2 bases from J, leaving 13 bases between. There are 15 residues in the CDR3. This CDR3 is CASSTHNGAYNEQFF. DNA of the CDR3: TGTGCCAGCAGCACCCACAACGGGGCCTACAATGAGCAGTTCTTC.

The chain joins TRBV6-1 to TRBJ2-1; 13 bases are shared with TRBD2. V lost 8 bases, J lost 9 bases, and 10 bases stayed unmatched. CDR3 length equals 15 residues. The germline CDR1 and CDR2 sequences are MNHNS and SASEGT. CDR3 bases: TGTGCCAGCGCCAGGACTAGCGGGAGTTTCACTGAGCAGTTCTTC. Encoded protein: CASARTSGSFTEQFF.

This chain uses TRBV5-1 with TRBJ2-1, with 7 bases matching TRBD1. V shed 4 bases and J 7 bases; nucleotides not matched to a gene: 17. CDR1 and CDR2 (germline): SGHRS, YFSETQ. The length of the CDR3 is 17 residues. CDR3 in amino acids: CASSKGTATLPGNEQFF. The CDR3 nucleotides are TGCGCCAGCAGCAAGGGGACAGCAACCCTCCCAGGGAATGAGCAGTTCTTC. Full variable domain (outside the CDR3, taken from reference TRBV5-1 and TRBJ2-1): KAGVTQTPRYLIKTRGQQVTLSCSPISGHRSVSWYQQTPGQGLQFLFEYFSETQRNKGNFPGRFSGRQFSNSRSEMNVSTLELGDSALYLCASSKGTATLPGNEQFFGPGTRLTVL.